Below, 32 T cell receptor beta chains from the same sample are listed, as sequenced in a study of CD8 T cells in Susac syndrome. RNA, at about 0.45 to 1 ug, was reverse transcribed with random hexamers. TCRdb re-analysed the immunoSEQ multiplex PCR reads in MiXCR, keeping a single row per CDR3 protein. The sample has around 190,000 distinct CDR3 sequences; approximately 95% are singletons. The source material was CD8+ T cells from PBMCs. These receptor sequences come from a human donor with multiple sclerosis.

The V gene is TRBV29-1, the J gene TRBJ2-5; tentative D call: TRBD1 (6 bases). In germline, CDR1 is SQVTM, CDR2 ANQGSEA. V lost 0 bases and J 5 bases, leaving 16 bases between the germline ends. This CDR3 contains 15 residues. The CDR3 region has the DNA TGCAGCGTTGAAGATACAACAGGGCGAGAGGAGACCCAGTACTTC. The encoded protein is CSVEDTTGREETQYF.

V is TRBV3-1 and J is TRBJ2-2; 12 bases fit TRBD2. V shed 6 bases and J 4 bases; nucleotides not matched to a gene: 12. The CDR3 length is 18 residues. Germline V gives CDR1 LGHDT, CDR2 YNNKEL (reference sequence). CDR3 coding DNA: TGTGCCAGCAGTCCTGTCAGGACTAGCGGGGTCGCCACCGGGGAGCTGTTTTTT. Protein sequence: CASSPVRTSGVATGELFF.

The gene calls are TRBV20-1 and TRBJ1-2, with a tentative D call TRBD1 (5 bases). The CDR3 contains 15 residues. The V gene's germline CDR1 is DFQATT and CDR2 SNEGSKA (reference sequence). V was shortened by 6 bases and J by 3 bases, with 20 bases between the two germline ends. The CDR3 region has the DNA TGCAGTGCCTTTGAACTAAGGGGTCGGGACTATGGCTACACCTTC. This sequence encodes CSAFELRGRDYGYTF.

This clonotype was seen a single time. The chain employs TRBV15 and TRBJ2-5; D perhaps matches TRBD2 (6 bases). The CDR3 loop spans 15 amino acids. Between the trimmed V and J ends, which lost 3 bases and 4 bases, there was a span of 15 bases. Germline V gene lookup returns CDR1 LNHNV and CDR2 YYDKDF (reference sequence). The CDR3 loop reads CATSRVAFGGETQYF. The CDR3, as DNA: TGTGCCACCAGCAGGGTAGCATTCGGGGGAGAGACCCAGTACTTC.

The J gene is TRBJ2-7, the V gene TRBV19, with a possible D match to TRBD2 (5 bases). Between the trimmed V and J ends, which lost 3 bases and 7 bases, there was a span of 25 bases. The CDR3 has 17 amino acids. The germline V gene encodes CDR1 LNHDA and CDR2 SQIVND (reference sequence). The CDR3 is CASSMLTTQVQSGEQYF. In nucleotides, the CDR3 is TGTGCCAGTAGTATGTTGACGACCCAGGTCCAATCGGGAGAGCAGTACTTC. Full variable domain (outside the CDR3, taken from reference TRBV19 and TRBJ2-7): DGGITQSPKYLFRKEGQNVTLSCEQNLNHDAMYWYRQDPGQGLRLIYYSQIVNDFQKGDIAEGYSVSREKKESFPLTVTSAQKNPTAFYLCASSMLTTQVQSGEQYFGPGTRLTVT.

This chain uses TRBV20-1 with TRBJ2-7, with 8 bases lining up with TRBD2. The CDR3 is 15 amino acids. The germline gives CDR1 DFQATT, CDR2 SNEGSKA (reference sequence). Trimming at V came to 3 bases and at J to 2 bases, leaving 9 bases not matched to a gene. CDR3: CSASDRLAPAYEQYF. Here the CDR3 DNA reads TGCAGTGCTAGCGATCGACTAGCGCCGGCCTACGAGCAGTACTTC.

The chain has TRBV9 and TRBJ2-7; 12 bases are shared with TRBD2. The CDR3 has 15 residues. The germline gives CDR1 SGDLS, CDR2 YYNGEE. V lost 4 bases, J lost 2 bases, and 4 bases stayed unmatched. The CDR3 region has the DNA TGTGCCAGCAGCCCGCGGACTAGCGGGGCCTACGAGCAGTACTTC. It yields the protein CASSPRTSGAYEQYF.

The CDR3 DNA sequence: TGTGCCTGTGGGGTGGGGCCTATGTCCTACGAGCAGTACTTC. It translates to CACGVGPMSYEQYF. This sequence joins TRBV27 and TRBJ2-7; tentative D call: TRBD1 (5 bases). The V end was cut by 11 bases, the J end by 1 base, with 18 bases between. CDR1 and CDR2 (germline): MNHEY, SMNVEV (reference sequence). The CDR3 is 14 amino acids.

This clonotype was picked up one time. The chain combines TRBV2 with TRBJ1-2; no reliable D call. The length of the CDR3 is 10 residues. V gave up 6 bases and J gave up 6 bases, with 5 bases separating them. Germline values: CDR1 SNHLY, CDR2 FYNNEI. The CDR3 DNA sequence: TGTGCCAGCAGACAGAATGGCTACACCTTC. It codes for CASRQNGYTF.

The V call is TRBV6-5, the J call TRBJ2-1; 7 bases align to TRBD2. The trim removed 2 bases at V and 10 bases at J, leaving 8 bases unmatched. The CDR3 runs 14 residues. The germline V gene encodes CDR1 MNHEY and CDR2 SVGAGI. CDR3 coding DNA: TGTGCCAGCAGTTACAGGGCGGGAGCAGGGGAGCAGTTCTTC. Protein product: CASSYRAGAGEQFF.

The chain employs TRBV2 and TRBJ2-1, with D perhaps TRBD1 (6 bases). The CDR3 is 15 amino acids. Germline V gene sequence: CDR1 SNHLY, CDR2 FYNNEI. The V and J ends lost 5 bases and 7 bases respectively, with 18 bases between them. In DNA form, the CDR3 reads TGTGCCAGCAGTTTAGGGGGTCATCCTTCGAATGAGCAGTTCTTC. Protein product: CASSLGGHPSNEQFF. The whole variable domain, remainder taken from reference TRBV2 and TRBJ2-1, is EPEVTQTPSHQVTQMGQEVILRCVPISNHLYFYWYRQILGQKVEFLVSFYNNEISEKSEIFDDQFSVERPDGSNFTLKIRSTKLEDSAMYFCASSLGGHPSNEQFFGPGTRLTVL.

The chain has TRBV15 and TRBJ1-1; D unclear. Trimming left V 0 bases short and J 3 bases short, with 11 bases between. This CDR3 spans 15 amino acids. Germline V gives CDR1 LNHNV, CDR2 YYDKDF (reference sequence). CDR3 nucleotides: TGTGCCACCAGCAGAGATCTAGGATTGCACACTGAAGCTTTCTTT. It translates to CATSRDLGLHTEAFF.

The chain joins TRBV7-6 to TRBJ2-5; D is tentatively TRBD1 or TRBD2 (5 bases each). The CDR3 is 15 residues long. Germline lookup yields CDR1 SGHVS and CDR2 FNYEAQ. The V gene lost 6 bases and the J gene lost 5 bases, with 19 bases spanning the gap. The CDR3 loop reads CASRLGPLMGETQYF. The CDR3 nucleotides read TGTGCCAGCAGACTGGGACCTCTGATGGGGGAGACCCAGTACTTC.

This clonotype appeared once. CDR3 bases: TGTGCCAGTAACCAAAACAGGGGGCCTCGAGATACGCAGTATTTT. It specifies CASNQNRGPRDTQYF. This rearrangement joins TRBV19 to TRBJ2-3; 9 bases line up with TRBD1. Germline V gene lookup returns CDR1 LNHDA and CDR2 SQIVND (reference sequence). This CDR3 contains 15 residues. V lost 7 bases, J lost 5 bases, and 10 bases stayed unmatched.

The chain employs TRBV2 and TRBJ1-2, with 7 bases fitting TRBD1. V gave up 3 bases and J gave up 6 bases; unmatched junction bases: 7. This CDR3 is 14 amino acids long. Germline assignment: CDR1 SNHLY and CDR2 FYNNEI. The CDR3 here is CASSDSGGENGYTF. The CDR3 DNA follows: TGTGCCAGCAGTGATTCAGGGGGAGAAAATGGCTACACCTTC.

This clonotype was recorded once. This chain joins TRBV5-1 and TRBJ2-7; TRBD2 matches 8 bases. There are 13 residues in the CDR3. The germline gives CDR1 SGHRS, CDR2 YFSETQ. The V gene end was trimmed by 5 bases and the J gene end by 0 bases; junction bases not matched to a gene: 1. The CDR3 sequence: CASRAGGSYEQYF. In nucleotides, the CDR3 is TGCGCCAGCAGGGCGGGAGGCTCCTACGAGCAGTACTTC.

The chain carries TRBV28 and TRBJ2-7; 8 bases match TRBD1. J gave up 1 base and V 4 bases, and 9 bases lay outside the gene matches. The germline V gene has CDR1 MDHEN and CDR2 SYDVKM. The CDR3 has 16 amino acids. CDR3 DNA: TGTGCCAGCAGTTCCGACAGGGGAAAGGTATCCTACGAGCAGTACTTC. It yields the protein CASSSDRGKVSYEQYF.

This clonotype was observed a single time. J is TRBJ2-2 and V is TRBV5-1; TRBD2 agrees at 7 bases. The junction had 5 bases not matched to a gene; V was cut back by 6 bases and J by 6 bases. Germline V lookup: CDR1 SGHRS, CDR2 YFSETQ. The CDR3 is 13 amino acids. The CDR3 here is CASTLGGAGELFF. The CDR3 DNA follows: TGCGCCAGCACCCTGGGGGGGGCCGGGGAGCTGTTTTTT.

V usage is TRBV19 and J usage is TRBJ2-7; 8 bases align to TRBD2. From germline, CDR1 is LNHDA and CDR2 SQIVND (reference sequence). Trimming took 5 bases from V and 2 from J; bases not matched to a gene: 8. The CDR3 totals 15 residues. DNA for the CDR3: TGTGCCAGTAGTCCGAGACTAGCGCTTACCTACGAGCAGTACTTC. It codes for CASSPRLALTYEQYF.

The rearrangement joins TRBV20-1 to TRBJ1-4, with TRBD1 as a possible D gene (5 bases). Trimming took 7 bases from V and 13 from J, leaving 13 bases between them. CDR3 length: 10 amino acids. Germline V gene data show CDR1 as DFQATT and CDR2 as SNEGSKA (reference sequence). CDR3 nucleotide sequence: TGCAGTGTGGGGGACTCGGGACTGTTTTTT. Residues: CSVGDSGLFF.

The count of this clonotype is one. The chain recombines TRBV7-9 with TRBJ1-1; D gene ambiguous. Germline CDR1 and CDR2: SEHNR and FQNEAQ (reference sequence). The CDR3 consists of 13 residues. Trimming stripped 5 bases from V and 11 bases from J, with 18 bases between. The CDR3, as DNA: TGTGCCAGCAGCCCACCGCGGGTGTTGGGGGCTTTCTTT. Amino acid sequence: CASSPPRVLGAFF.

The J gene is TRBJ2-1, the V gene TRBV10-3; 10 positions agree with TRBD2. This CDR3 region has 16 residues. V shed 1 base, J shed 5 bases, and the junction held 5 bases outside the gene matches. From germline, CDR1 is ENHRY and CDR2 SYGVKD. The CDR3 loop is CAISEFQREGHNEQFF. CDR3 sequence (DNA): TGTGCCATCAGTGAGTTCCAGCGGGAGGGCCACAATGAGCAGTTCTTC.

This chain uses TRBV28 with TRBJ1-2; a weak D match, TRBD1 (6 bases). Germline V gene data show CDR1 as MDHEN and CDR2 as SYDVKM. Trimming stripped 5 bases from V and 4 bases from J, with 11 bases between. This CDR3 has 13 amino acids. CDR3 DNA sequence: TGTGCCAGCAGTACCCCGGGGGCCTATGGCTACACCTTC. This encodes CASSTPGAYGYTF.

The chain uses TRBV7-8 and TRBJ2-2, with D unresolved. CDR3 length equals 15 residues. Germline lookup yields CDR1 SGHVS and CDR2 FQNEAQ. Between the trimmed V and J ends, which lost 1 base and 1 base, there was a span of 7 bases. The CDR3 reads CASSLEGMNTGELFF. In DNA, the CDR3 is TGTGCCAGCAGCTTAGAGGGAATGAACACCGGGGAGCTGTTTTTT.

The chain couples TRBV28 to TRBJ2-7, with D maybe TRBD1 (6 bases). The CDR3 is 14 amino acids. V was pared by 3 bases and J by 0 bases, with 9 bases between. Per germline, CDR1 MDHEN and CDR2 SYDVKM. In DNA, the CDR3 is TGTGCCAGCAGTTTGGACAGCTTCTCCTACGAGCAGTACTTC. This codes for CASSLDSFSYEQYF.

This chain uses TRBV27 with TRBJ2-7, with TRBD1 as a possible D gene (6 bases). Trimming stripped 7 bases from V and 4 bases from J, with 14 bases between. CDR1 and CDR2 (germline): MNHEY, SMNVEV (reference sequence). The CDR3 totals 13 residues. CDR3 sequence: CASNPSRGYEQYF. In nucleotides, the CDR3 is TGTGCCAGCAATCCCTCGAGGGGGTACGAGCAGTACTTC.

The chain recombines TRBV27 with TRBJ2-5, with D uncertain. CDR3 length: 13 amino acids. V lost 6 bases, J lost 0 bases, and 8 bases lay in between. From germline, CDR1 is MNHEY and CDR2 SMNVEV (reference sequence). This CDR3 reads CASSNHYQETQYF. Here the CDR3 DNA reads TGTGCCAGCAGCAACCACTACCAAGAGACCCAGTACTTC.

The chain joins TRBV4-1 to TRBJ2-7; either TRBD1 or TRBD2 may supply D (7 bases each). Germline-derived CDR1 and CDR2 are MGHRA and YSYEKL. This CDR3 has 14 residues. V shed 3 bases and J shed 5 bases, with 14 bases lying between them. The CDR3 DNA reads TGCGCCAGCAGCCACGGGGGGACAGTCAACGAGCAGTACTTC. It specifies CASSHGGTVNEQYF.

CDR3 nucleotides: TGTGCCACCAGACTAGGGGCAGATTACCAAGAGACCCAGTACTTC. Protein sequence: CATRLGADYQETQYF. This chain uses TRBV24-1 with TRBJ2-5, with D tentatively TRBD1 or TRBD2 (5 bases each). This CDR3 has 15 residues. Germline-derived CDR1 and CDR2 are KGHDR and SFDVKD. The V end lost 7 bases, the J end lost 0 bases, and 14 bases lay between the germline ends.

The rearrangement joins TRBV20-1 to TRBJ1-5, with 10 bases lining up with TRBD1. The CDR3 extends over 18 amino acids. In germline, CDR1 is DFQATT, CDR2 SNEGSKA (reference sequence). V lost 0 bases, J lost 6 bases, and 14 bases stayed unmatched. CDR3 region: CSARDYGDYDRGLQPQHF. Here the CDR3 DNA reads TGCAGTGCTAGAGATTACGGGGACTACGACAGGGGGCTTCAGCCCCAGCATTTT.

This clonotype came up once. The chain has TRBV20-1 and TRBJ2-2, with TRBD1 as a possible D gene (5 bases). V dropped 3 bases and J dropped 3 bases, with 14 bases sitting between them. The CDR3 is 15 residues long. The V gene's germline CDR1 is DFQATT and CDR2 SNEGSKA (reference sequence). DNA for the CDR3: TGCAGTGCTAGTTCAGGGTCTATGTACACCGGGGAGCTGTTTTTT. This encodes CSASSGSMYTGELFF.

The chain couples TRBV4-1 to TRBJ2-7; no clear D. V lost 3 bases and J lost 4, with 13 bases in between. This CDR3 comprises 14 residues. Germline V gives CDR1 MGHRA, CDR2 YSYEKL. The CDR3: CASSQDLMPYEQYF. CDR3 coding DNA: TGCGCCAGCAGCCAGGACCTCATGCCGTACGAGCAGTACTTC.